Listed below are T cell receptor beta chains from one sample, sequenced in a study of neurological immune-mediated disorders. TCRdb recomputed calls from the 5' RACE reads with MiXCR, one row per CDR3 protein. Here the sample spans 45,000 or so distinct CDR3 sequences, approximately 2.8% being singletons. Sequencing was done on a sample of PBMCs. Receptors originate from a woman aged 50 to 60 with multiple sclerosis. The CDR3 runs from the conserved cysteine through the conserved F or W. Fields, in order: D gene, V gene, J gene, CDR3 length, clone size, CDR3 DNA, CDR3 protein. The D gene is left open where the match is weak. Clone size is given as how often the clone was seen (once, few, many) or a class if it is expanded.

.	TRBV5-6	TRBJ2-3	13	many	TGTGCCAGCAGCTTGGAGGGGGCAGATACGCAGTATTTT	CASSLEGADTQYF
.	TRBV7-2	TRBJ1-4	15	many	TGTGCCAGCAGCTTAGAAGGAGGGCAAAATGAAAAACTGTTTTTT	CASSLEGGQNEKLFF
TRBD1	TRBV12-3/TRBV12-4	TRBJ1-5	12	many	TGTGCCAGCCGACAGGGCAGTCAGCCCCAGCATTTT	CASRQGSQPQHF
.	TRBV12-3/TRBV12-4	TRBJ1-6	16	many	TGTGCCAGCAGTTCCCGAGGGAGCTCCTATAATTCACCCCTCCACTTT	CASSSRGSSYNSPLHF
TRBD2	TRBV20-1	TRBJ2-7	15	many	TGCAGTGCAACGTCTAGCGGGGTCTCCGGCTACGAGCAGTACTTC	CSATSSGVSGYEQYF
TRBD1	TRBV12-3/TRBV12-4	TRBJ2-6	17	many	TGTGCCAGCGAAAAAAACAGGGGATCCTCTGGGGCCAACGTCCTGACTTTC	CASEKNRGSSGANVLTF
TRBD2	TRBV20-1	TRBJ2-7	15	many	TGCAGTGCTAGCCACCGAATAGCGGGAAGCTACGAGCAGTACTTC	CSASHRIAGSYEQYF
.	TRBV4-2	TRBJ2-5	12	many	TGTGCCAGCAGCCAAGATAAAGAGACCCAGTACTTC	CASSQDKETQYF
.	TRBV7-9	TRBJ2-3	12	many	TGTGCCAGCAGTTCCTCCACAGATACGCAGTATTTT	CASSSSTDTQYF
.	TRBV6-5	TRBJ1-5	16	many	TGTGCCAGCGGAAAAGACAGAGACGATAGCAATCAGCCCCAGCATTTT	CASGKDRDDSNQPQHF
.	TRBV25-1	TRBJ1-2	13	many	TGTGCCAGCAGCCTAGGGGTGGAAGGGGGCTACACCTTC	CASSLGVEGGYTF
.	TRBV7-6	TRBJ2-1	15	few	TGTGCCAGCAGCTTAGACGAGCTACTCCACAATGAGCAGTTCTTC	CASSLDELLHNEQFF
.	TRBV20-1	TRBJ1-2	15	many	TGCAGTGCTCCACATTTAGGGGAAGCGAGCTATGGCTACACCTTC	CSAPHLGEASYGYTF
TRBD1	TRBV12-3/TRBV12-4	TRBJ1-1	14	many	TGTGCCAGCAGTTTTCGGACAGGGACGACTGAAGCTTTCTTT	CASSFRTGTTEAFF